The 6 T cell receptor beta chains reported below all come from one sample, sequenced in a study of T cell responses to AZD1222 COVID-19 vaccine. Measured with immunoSEQ multiplex PCR; TCRdb has only the in-frame clones, and not every one. This sample has about 56,000 clones, with approximately 88% found just once. Sequenced here: peripheral blood, sampled on day 0 of AZD1222 vaccination. These receptors originate from an adult in good health.

The V call is TRBV4-1, the J call TRBJ2-3; D uncertain. Per germline, CDR1 MGHRA and CDR2 YSYEKL. CDR3 length equals 17 residues. V dropped 2 bases and J dropped 2 bases, with 17 bases sitting between them. The CDR3 protein is CASSQTDRNSPTDTQYF. The CDR3 DNA is TGCGCCAGCAGCCAAACCGACCGCAATAGTCCCACAGATACGCAGTATTTT.

The rearrangement uses TRBV6-1 and TRBJ1-4, with unresolved D. CDR1 MNHNS and CDR2 SASEGT come from the germline V gene. The V end was cut by 2 bases, the J end by 3 bases, with 10 bases between. This CDR3 has 15 residues. CDR3 region: CASSESGGSNEKLFF. The CDR3 DNA reads TGTGCCAGCAGTGAATCGGGTGGGTCTAATGAAAAACTGTTTTTT.

As to this clone: Other DNA sequences in this specimen translate into the identical CDR3. CDR3 loop: CASSLDSNQPQHF. CDR3 coding DNA: TGCGCCAGCAGCTTGGATAGCAATCAGCCCCAGCATTTT. The chain couples TRBV5-1 to TRBJ1-5; D is unclear. The V end was cut by 0 bases, the J end by 0 bases, with 1 base between. Germline assignment: CDR1 SGHRS and CDR2 YFSETQ. The CDR3 extends over 13 amino acids.

This chain links TRBV5-1 with TRBJ2-5, with D possibly being TRBD1 (5 bases). Germline loops: CDR1 SGHRS, CDR2 YFSETQ. The CDR3 runs to 14 residues. Trimming removed 0 bases at V and 2 bases at J, with 8 bases between. The CDR3 nucleotides read TGCGCCAGCAGCTTGGCGACAGATCAAGAGACCCAGTACTTC. This sequence encodes CASSLATDQETQYF.

The J gene is TRBJ2-3, the V gene TRBV6-1; D is uncertain. Germline CDR1 and CDR2: MNHNS and SASEGT. V shed 3 bases and J shed 1 base, with 2 bases lying between them. The CDR3 sequence is 12 residues long. DNA of the CDR3: TGTGCCAGCAGTGAGCGCACAGATACGCAGTATTTT. This sequence encodes CASSERTDTQYF.

V is TRBV19 and J is TRBJ1-5; D gene uncertain. V shed 1 base and J shed 5 bases, with 12 bases lying between them. The CDR3 contains 15 residues. Germline V gene data show CDR1 as LNHDA and CDR2 as SQIVND (reference sequence). The CDR3 loop reads CASSIATFGHQPQHF. The CDR3 DNA follows: TGTGCCAGTAGTATAGCCACGTTCGGGCATCAGCCCCAGCATTTT.